A single sample is the source of the 21 T cell receptor beta chains below, sequenced in a study of CD8 T cells in Susac syndrome. With random hexamers, reverse transcription was performed on about 0.5 to 1 ug of RNA. Each CDR3 protein is one row after TCRdb ran MiXCR on the immunoSEQ multiplex PCR reads. This table has 300,000 to 350,000 distinct CDR3 sequences, about 91% appearing once. The sample consisted of CD4+ T cells from PBMCs. The receptors were sampled from a human donor with multiple sclerosis.

This clonotype was found once. This sequence joins TRBV19 and TRBJ2-5; 7 nucleotides align to TRBD2. With 8 bases clipped from V and 1 base from J, the junction kept 4 bases outside the gene matches. This CDR3 is built from 13 residues. The germline V gene encodes CDR1 LNHDA and CDR2 SQIVND (reference sequence). In DNA form, the CDR3 reads TGTGCCAGTTCCCGACTAGCCCAAGAGACCCAGTACTTC. The encoded protein is CASSRLAQETQYF.

For this clonotype: At one end the junction does not follow the germline gene, possibly because of a read error. The chain employs TRBV7-9 and TRBJ2-7; tentative D call: TRBD2 (5 bases). The CDR3 covers 14 residues. Germline loops: CDR1 SEHNR, CDR2 FQNEAQ (reference sequence). The CDR3, as DNA: TGTGCCAGCAGCATAGCCGGGTGGCGGGACGAGCAGTACTTC. It specifies CASSIAGWRDEQYF.

This chain connects TRBV7-8 to TRBJ2-7; TRBD1 matches at 8 bases. CDR3 size: 15 residues. Germline V CDR1 and CDR2: SGHVS, FQNEAQ. V dropped 3 bases and J dropped 9; count of bases not matched to a gene: 13. The CDR3 reads CASSFTRPDRDGQYF. The CDR3 nucleotides are TGTGCCAGCAGCTTTACTCGACCGGACAGGGACGGGCAGTACTTC.

This chain uses TRBV7-9 with TRBJ1-5, with D tentatively TRBD1 (5 bases). V dropped 5 bases and J dropped 1 base, with 9 bases sitting between them. The CDR3 has 14 residues. Germline V CDR1 and CDR2: SEHNR, FQNEAQ (reference sequence). Here the CDR3 DNA reads TGTGCCAGCAGCCCGGACACCAGCAATCAGCCCCAGCATTTT. Residues: CASSPDTSNQPQHF.

This chain uses TRBV27 with TRBJ2-3, with 9 positions matching TRBD2. Trimming at V came to 6 bases and at J to 0 bases, leaving 7 bases not matched to a gene. The germline V gene encodes CDR1 MNHEY and CDR2 SMNVEV (reference sequence). The CDR3 spans 16 residues. CDR3 loop: CASRPSTSGSTDTQYF. The DNA for the CDR3 is TGTGCCAGCAGACCATCCACTAGCGGGAGCACAGATACGCAGTATTTT.

The J gene is TRBJ1-5, the V gene TRBV28; D unclear. Germline CDR1 MDHEN, CDR2 SYDVKM. CDR3 length: 16 amino acids. Trimming shortened V by 3 bases and J by 2 bases, and 14 bases separated the two germline ends. DNA of the CDR3: TGTGCCAGCAGTTTTAGGTCCTCATTGGGCAATCAGCCCCAGCATTTT. Translated, it gives CASSFRSSLGNQPQHF.

V usage is TRBV6-5 and J usage is TRBJ2-4, with 14 positions matching TRBD2. In germline, CDR1 is MNHEY, CDR2 SVGAGI. With V trimmed by 2 bases and J by 4 bases, 4 bases remained unmatched. The CDR3 length is 17 residues. The CDR3 sequence is CASSYARTSGGKNIQYF. Here the CDR3 DNA reads TGTGCCAGCAGTTACGCCCGGACTAGCGGGGGGAAAAACATTCAGTACTTC.

V is TRBV5-1 and J is TRBJ1-4; D is uncertain. Germline CDR1 reads SGHRS; CDR2 reads YFSETQ. CDR3 length: 15 amino acids. With 4 bases removed from V and 7 bases from J, the gap between germline ends came to 17 bases. CDR3 amino acids: CASSPLARPSEKLFF. CDR3 bases: TGCGCCAGCAGCCCCCTAGCCCGACCATCTGAAAAACTGTTTTTT.

The V call is TRBV7-9, the J call TRBJ2-2, with TRBD1 identical over 8 bases. The germline V gene has CDR1 SEHNR and CDR2 FQNEAQ (reference sequence). The CDR3 totals 15 residues. Losses at the gene ends were 10 bases for V and 4 bases for J; bases not matched to a gene: 11. The CDR3 sequence: CATPKQDRATGELFF. CDR3 nucleotides: TGTGCCACCCCCAAACAGGACAGGGCCACCGGGGAGCTGTTTTTT.

The V gene is TRBV30, the J gene TRBJ1-2, with TRBD1 identical over 7 bases. The germline V gene has CDR1 GTSNPN and CDR2 SVGIG (reference sequence). This CDR3 comprises 12 residues. V shed 2 bases, J shed 7 bases, and the junction held 4 bases outside the gene matches. CDR3 bases: TGTGCCTGGAGTATAACAGGGGCTGGCTACACCTTC. Protein sequence: CAWSITGAGYTF.

V gene TRBV6-2 or TRBV6-3 combines with J gene TRBJ1-5, with D unclear. This CDR3 is 12 amino acids long. Germline V gives CDR1 MNHEY, CDR2 SVGEGT. Trimming took off 6 bases at V and 6 bases at J, with 9 bases between the two ends. The CDR3 spells CASRGFTQPQHF. CDR3 DNA sequence: TGTGCCAGCAGGGGGTTTACTCAGCCCCAGCATTTT.

The chain employs TRBV12-3 or TRBV12-4 and TRBJ2-2; weak D call: TRBD1 (6 bases). V was trimmed by 2 bases and J by 6 bases, leaving 13 bases between them. The length of the CDR3 is 15 residues. The CDR3 loop reads CASSLQGNLAGELFF. The CDR3 DNA reads TGTGCCAGCAGTTTACAGGGGAATCTCGCCGGGGAGCTGTTTTTT.

The genes are TRBV20-1 and TRBJ2-2; D could derive from TRBD1 or TRBD2 (5 bases each). The CDR3 extends over 13 amino acids. Germline values: CDR1 DFQATT, CDR2 SNEGSKA (reference sequence). V lost 6 bases, J lost 1 base, and 9 bases lay in between. The CDR3 region has the DNA TGCAGTGCCACGGGGCGGAACACCGGGGAGCTGTTTTTT. It codes for CSATGRNTGELFF.

V is TRBV20-1 and J is TRBJ2-5; 8 bases are a match to TRBD2. The CDR3 is 16 residues long. V shed 6 bases, J shed 5 bases, and the junction held 17 bases outside the gene matches. Germline values: CDR1 DFQATT, CDR2 SNEGSKA (reference sequence). The CDR3 region is CSAQGPGLGASETQYF. In DNA, the CDR3 is TGCAGTGCCCAGGGGCCGGGACTAGGAGCCTCGGAGACCCAGTACTTC.

V gene TRBV27 combines with J gene TRBJ2-7; D uncertain. This CDR3 contains 14 residues. The ends were cut back, 8 bases at V and 1 base at J, with 15 bases in the middle. Germline V gene sequence: CDR1 MNHEY, CDR2 SMNVEV (reference sequence). As DNA, the CDR3 is TGTGCCAGCGCAACCCGAATCTGGTCCTACGAGCAGTACTTC. This encodes CASATRIWSYEQYF.

This chain uses TRBV7-9 with TRBJ1-2; 7 bases line up with TRBD1. After removal of 5 bases from V and 4 bases from J, the junction contained 7 bases not matched to a gene. The germline V gene encodes CDR1 SEHNR and CDR2 FQNEAQ (reference sequence). The CDR3 length is 14 residues. CDR3 residues: CASSIGDSSYGYTF. The CDR3 bases are TGTGCCAGCAGCATCGGGGACAGCAGCTATGGCTACACCTTC.

This clonotype was recorded once. The chain employs TRBV30 and TRBJ2-2, with no clear D. Germline CDR1 is GTSNPN and CDR2 is SVGIG (reference sequence). The CDR3 length is 13 residues. The germline V and J ends were trimmed by 4 bases and 4 bases, with 10 bases remaining between them. CDR3 DNA: TGTGCCTGGAATCATGGGATCACCGGGGAGCTGTTTTTT. This encodes CAWNHGITGELFF.

J is TRBJ2-7 and V is TRBV5-1; TRBD2 might be the D (6 bases). The ends were cut back, 4 bases at V and 6 bases at J, with 17 bases in the middle. CDR1 SGHRS and CDR2 YFSETQ come from the germline V gene. This CDR3 spans 14 amino acids. The CDR3 coding sequence is TGCGCCAGCAGCCTTGAGAGACTAGGCGCCGAGCAGTACTTC. Translating gives CASSLERLGAEQYF.

The chain couples TRBV5-6 to TRBJ2-5; D possibly uses TRBD1 or TRBD2 (5 bases each). Per the germline V gene, CDR1 is SGHDT and CDR2 is YYEEEE. This CDR3 spans 14 amino acids. V lost 1 base, J lost 5 bases, and 12 bases lay in between. The CDR3, as DNA: TGTGCCAGCAGCTTGTTGGGGACCGACGAGACCCAGTACTTC. Amino acids: CASSLLGTDETQYF.

The chain has TRBV4-2 and TRBJ2-1; D call uncertain. CDR3 length equals 17 residues. The germline V and J ends were trimmed by 1 base and 0 bases, with 13 bases remaining between them. CDR1 is LGHNA and CDR2 is YNFKEQ in the germline V gene. CDR3 protein: CASSQARAAFSYNEQFF. As DNA, the CDR3 is TGTGCCAGCAGCCAAGCAAGGGCAGCGTTCTCCTACAATGAGCAGTTCTTC.

The chain carries TRBV3-1 and TRBJ2-7; 9 nucleotides agree with TRBD2. Trimming cost V 4 bases and J 7 bases; bases outside gene matches: 8. Germline CDR1 and CDR2: LGHDT and YNNKEL (reference sequence). The CDR3 sequence is 14 residues long. CDR3 protein: CASSPPGLAREQYF. CDR3 nucleotide sequence: TGTGCCAGCAGCCCTCCGGGACTAGCACGGGAGCAGTACTTC.